Below, 3 T cell receptor beta chains from the same sample are listed, as sequenced in a study of cytomegalovirus exposure and HLA in healthy donors. Assay used: immunoSEQ multiplex PCR; TCRdb lists only in-frame clones, some missing. The data show about 120,000 clones, approximately 90% seen once. What was sequenced was PBMCs. These TCRs come from a man aged 18 to 30 in good health and CMV-seronegative.

CDR3 loop: CSASDRNYGYTF. The CDR3 DNA sequence: TGCAGCGCCAGCGACCGGAACTATGGCTACACCTTC. The V and J genes are TRBV29-1 and TRBJ1-2; D gene ambiguous. Germline CDR1 and CDR2: SQVTM and ANQGSEA. The CDR3 contains 12 residues. Trimming pared 7 bases from V and 2 bases from J, leaving 11 bases between.

The rearrangement joins TRBV11-2 to TRBJ2-7; D is perhaps TRBD2 (5 bases). This CDR3 region has 12 residues. CDR1 SGHAT and CDR2 FQNNGV come from the germline V gene. V dropped 2 bases and J dropped 4 bases, with 6 bases sitting between them. CDR3 in DNA: TGTGCCAGCAGCTTACGGGAATACGAGCAGTACTTC. Its protein product is CASSLREYEQYF.

V usage is TRBV7-6 and J usage is TRBJ1-1; D possibly corresponds to TRBD1 (6 bases). V was shortened by 1 base and J by 6 bases, with 12 bases between the two germline ends. The CDR3 extends over 14 amino acids. Germline V gene sequence: CDR1 SGHVS, CDR2 FNYEAQ. The CDR3 is CASSLGTGHPEAFF. CDR3 sequence (DNA): TGTGCCAGCAGCTTAGGAACAGGGCATCCTGAAGCTTTCTTT.